This T cell receptor beta chain derives from a study of regulatory T cells in long-lasting Graves disease (dated by TCRdb to 2020 to 2022). Background on the whole study: Antithyroid drugs had been taken for less than 3 months by newly diagnosed Graves' disease patients. The study took place in China and was registered as a clinical trial. A total of some 33 samples were covered by TCR sequencing, comprising roughly 13 persistent and 20 or so newly diagnosed Graves' disease patients. This study used TCR sequencing and RNA sequencing of peripheral blood to compare persistent Graves' disease patients against newly diagnosed Graves' disease patients.

The meaning of the sample's time point label: newly diagnosed GD, antithyroid drugs for less than 3 months. For both TCR sequencing and RNA sequencing, RNA was extracted from PBMCs in TRIzol. The diagnosis of Graves' disease followed American Thyroid Association guidelines. Patients were recruited from an endocrinology department in Xi'an, China. Each patient gave approximately 10 milliliters of peripheral blood, collected in an EDTA anticoagulant tube. Ficoll Paque Plus density gradient separation was used to isolate PBMCs, and no additional T cell sorting was done. An Agilent 2100 Bioanalyzer and agarose gel were used to check RNA quality, while a NanoDrop 2000 measured RNA concentration. Overall study results and their limits: Lower TCR Shannon entropy and fewer highly expanded clones were observed in persistent Graves' disease patients than in newly diagnosed patients, which suggested clonal expansion. Only the TCR beta chain was sequenced and analyzed. The authors noted that the small sample size was a limitation that may lower accuracy. Only peripheral blood was studied, because thyroid tissue, the primary lesion, was inaccessible. Persistent disease showed preferential use of TRBV28, TRBJ1-2 and TRBJ2-5, whereas newly diagnosed disease favored TRBV20-1 and TRBJ2-1. More public clonotypes were shared among persistent patients (under 3,000) than among newly diagnosed patients (roughly 1,000).

Deletion took 1 base off V and 1 base off J, with a span of 13 bases between the germline ends. From a lookup of the germline V gene, CDR1 and CDR2 are SQVTM and ANQGSEA. From its cysteine to its phenylalanine, the CDR3 spans 15 amino acids. Only the CDR3 DNA stays, 45 bases, in frame from base 1. As for this clonotype: It lacks a known antigen. Base qualities were left out, and no much larger clone turns up one base away.

Library generation was performed with multiplex PCR. Instrument on record: Illumina HiSeq 4000. CDR3 regions were amplified by Arm-PCR with iRepertoire HTBI primers to construct TCR beta libraries. PCR products were gel purified before sequencing. The study's processing was this. Gene usage analysis of CDR3 amino acid clonotypes used the 50 to 70 TRBV and about 15 TRBJ segments found across samples. Filtered high-quality paired reads were merged into contigs using COPE and FqMerger. BLAST was used to align contigs to IMGT TRBV, TRBD and TRBJ reference genes, with CDR3 defined following IMGT. Highly expanded clones were defined as clonotypes with a frequency above 0.1%. Shannon entropy was used to measure repertoire diversity, and the Gini coefficient was used to measure V-J evenness. Public clonotypes were defined as clonotypes shared by more than one individual. TCRdb reworked the public reads: Q25 trimming with fastp, MiXCR clone assembly, productive beta chains retained. Identical CDR3 proteins give one entry, which carries the most common genes and DNA. TCRdb, not the original authors, processed these V and J calls. Across this sample there are 450,000 to 600,000 distinct CDR3 sequences, with around 15% seen only once. The ten biggest clones cover about 12% of the sample.

This sample also belongs to another study, concerning T cells in Graves' hyperthyroidism and ophthalmopathy. The second paper states: Stable Graves' hyperthyroidism was defined as no progression to ophthalmopathy during 18 months of follow-up. Hyperthyroidism patients were aged 18 to 65 years and newly diagnosed, with disease duration of less than 2 months. Exclusion was applied to patients with uncontrolled infections, other autoimmune diseases, pregnancy or lactation. Diagnoses were based on clinical symptoms, serum thyroxine and TRAb, thyroid ultrasound and orbital computed tomography. For the first round of RT-PCR on the TCR CDR3, the HTBI primer set was used together with the Qiagen OneStep RT-PCR kit. Most expanded thyroid clonotypes (frequency above 0.001) were also detected in blood, a finding suggesting that blood repertoires may reflect thyroid immune responses. In cross-validation, a model built on a 13 V-J signature told ophthalmopathy apart from stable hyperthyroidism with under 90% sensitivity and roughly 81% specificity, and in testing the same model reached 80%/75%. In validation, the model predicted progression to ophthalmopathy with just under 71% sensitivity and approximately 72% specificity, a median of approximately 6.7 months before onset. To identify distinguishing TCR V-J signatures, a discovery cohort of some 100 patients was used, comprising some 45 with Graves' ophthalmopathy and 57 with stable Graves' hyperthyroidism. An independent validation cohort of under 20 hyperthyroidism patients and roughly 16 patients who later progressed to ophthalmopathy tested prospective prediction of ophthalmopathy. The 100 discovery patients were randomly split 7:3 into training and test sets. In addition, the study compared T-cell repertoires in thyroid tissue and in blood from six Graves' hyperthyroidism patients. Following sampling, methimazole starting at 30 mg daily was given to hyperthyroidism patients, and high-dose intravenous methylprednisolone was given to ophthalmopathy patients. Libraries were constructed in a second round of multiplex PCR, after which size selection and purification were carried out. The libraries were sequenced on an Illumina HiSeq2000 using paired-end 100 bp reads. SOAPnuke was used to process the raw data, removing reads that contained adapters or uncalled bases, had a mean Phred below 15, or lacked an exact match to the constant primer or identifier. COPE v1.2.5 was used to merge high-quality paired reads, and clonotypes were defined as unique nucleotide sequences. Clonotypes were aligned to IMGT TRBV, TRBD and TRBJ reference segments using MiTCR v1.1. The analysis was restricted to V-J combinations with a frequency above 0.0001, which together covered 99.2% of the repertoires. The TCS score was defined as F50 (clonal expansion) divided by E x V (chaos), with BLOSUM62-based TCRdist calculated between CDR3 peptides within each V-J. Welch's t-statistics and random forest reduced roughly 530 V-J features to about 13, which were used in a naive Bayes classifier (R e1071). No statistical method was used to fix the sample size in advance, and group allocation was not hidden from the investigators. TCR Vbeta CDR3 sequencing of some 140 peripheral blood samples (over 40 ophthalmopathy, 75 hyperthyroidism and around 17 progressor patients) is reported in the paper.

The sequence came from a middle-aged man with Graves disease. Donor details come from another sample of the same person, matched by shared clones. The sequenced sample was peripheral blood mononuclear cells (PBMCs), obtained at new diagnosis, from a patient treated with antithyroid drugs. The receptor chain draws on TRBV29-1 and TRBJ1-1, with no confident D gene call. CDR3 loop: CSVEGEHVGNTEAFF. The base sequence is TGCAGCGTTGAAGGAGAACATGTAGGGAACACTGAAGCTTTCTTT.